This TCR beta chain was recovered during a study of blood T cell repertoires in COVID-19 (TCRdb year 2020). Regarding the complete study: Samples covering the acute and convalescent phases of COVID-19 were provided by collaborators in the United States, Italy and Spain. The repertoires were released in a freely available public database intended as a resource for research on the immune response to SARS-CoV-2. Nearly every sample came with metadata listing a de-identified subject ID, COVID-19 status, age in years and sex. Samples were obtained from the ongoing ImmuneRACE study (first 160 participants) and from over 1,000 subjects provided by 6 global collaborators. Where available, HLA class I and class II types were obtained from metadata supplied by the sample provider rather than from assay-based typing. The dataset comprised deeply sampled blood TCRbeta repertoires from subjects exposed to, actively infected with, or recovered from COVID-19. The prospective study material was composed of cDNA or gDNA derived from T cells, B-cell-depleted T cells, or PBMCs.

General conclusions and limits of the study: The amount of clinical and demographic metadata varied by source and participant and was provided uncurated.

Each collaborating institution followed its own protocols to collect whole blood in K2EDTA tubes. Collaborator samples were shipped for TCRbeta analysis as frozen whole blood, isolated PBMCs, or DNA extracted from either sample type. Of note for this clone: Which antigen it targets is not known. Per-base quality was not reported, and no clone a single base away is much larger than it.

After removal of 3 bases from V and 1 base from J, the junction retains 11 bases not matched to a gene. The CDR1 and CDR2 encoded by the germline V gene are MDHEN and SYDVKM. Reading from cysteine to phenylalanine, the CDR3 counts 18 amino acids. Here the CDR3 DNA is all that survives: 54 bases in frame from base 1. TCRbeta CDR3 regions were amplified from genomic DNA using the immunoSEQ Assay, a bias-controlled multiplex PCR. As for how the authors treated the data: Nucleated cell counts per sample were estimated from amplification of reference gene primers within the assay. To quantify the absolute abundance of each unique TCRbeta CDR3 rearrangement, sequence reads were collapsed and filtered. For each sample, productive Simpson clonality was calculated as the square root of Simpson's diversity index over productive rearrangements. TCRdb re-hosts the immuneACCESS table, in-frame sequences only. Its copies lack some clones; in the studies checked, an unresolved V gene accounts for under half of them, and the cause for the rest is not known. From that table come the V and J calls and clone size; the DNA was used to work out D and trimming. Present in this sample are roughly 110,000 clones, roughly 90% of which were seen just once. About 5.3% of the sample is held by the ten biggest clonotypes.

The chain links TRBV28 with TRBJ2-1; TRBD2 aligns with 8 central bases. The sequenced sample consisted of peripheral blood. This TCR derives from a middle-aged man with active or convalescent COVID-19. The CDR3 protein: CASSFGSAGGASYNEQFF. The DNA is TGTGCCAGCAGTTTCGGAAGCGCCGGGGGGGCTTCCTACAATGAGCAGTTCTTC. With the rest looked up from the reference TRBV28 and TRBJ2-1 genes rather than sequenced, the full variable domain is DVKVTQSSRYLVKRTGEKVFLECVQDMDHENMFWYRQDPGLGLRLIYFSYDVKMKEKGDIPEGYSVSREKKERFSLILESASTNQTSMYLCASSFGSAGGASYNEQFFGPGTRLTVL.